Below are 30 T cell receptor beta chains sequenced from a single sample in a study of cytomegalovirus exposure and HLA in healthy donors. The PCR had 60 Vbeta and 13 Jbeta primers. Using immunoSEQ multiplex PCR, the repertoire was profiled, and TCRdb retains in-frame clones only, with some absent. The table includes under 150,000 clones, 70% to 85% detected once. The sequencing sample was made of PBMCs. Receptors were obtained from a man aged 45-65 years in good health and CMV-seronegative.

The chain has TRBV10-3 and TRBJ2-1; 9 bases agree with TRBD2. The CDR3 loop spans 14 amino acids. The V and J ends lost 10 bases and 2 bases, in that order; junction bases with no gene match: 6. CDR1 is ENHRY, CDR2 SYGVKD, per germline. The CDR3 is CATLAGSAYNEQFF. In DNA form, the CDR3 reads TGTGCCACCCTAGCGGGATCAGCCTACAATGAGCAGTTCTTC.

CDR3 DNA: TGTGCCAGCCGGAAAACCAACGGGGGGGTCCGCGATGGTGAGCAGTTCTTC. Protein: CASRKTNGGVRDGEQFF. This chain links TRBV27 with TRBJ2-1; 8 positions match TRBD2. The CDR3 consists of 17 residues. From germline, CDR1 is MNHEY and CDR2 SMNVEV (reference sequence). With V trimmed by 8 bases and J by 9 bases, 21 bases remained unmatched.

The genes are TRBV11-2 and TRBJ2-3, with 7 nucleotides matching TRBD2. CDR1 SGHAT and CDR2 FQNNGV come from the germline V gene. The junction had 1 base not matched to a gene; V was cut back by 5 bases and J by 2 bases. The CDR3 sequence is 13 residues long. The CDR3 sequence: CASSRDYTDTQYF. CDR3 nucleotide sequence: TGTGCCAGCAGCAGGGACTACACAGATACGCAGTATTTT.

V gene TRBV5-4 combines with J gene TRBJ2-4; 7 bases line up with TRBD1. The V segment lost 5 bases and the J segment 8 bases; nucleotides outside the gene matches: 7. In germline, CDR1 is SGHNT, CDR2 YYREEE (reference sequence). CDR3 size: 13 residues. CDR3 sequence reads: CASSSGGTDIQYF. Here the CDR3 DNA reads TGTGCCAGCAGTTCCGGTGGGACAGACATTCAGTACTTC.

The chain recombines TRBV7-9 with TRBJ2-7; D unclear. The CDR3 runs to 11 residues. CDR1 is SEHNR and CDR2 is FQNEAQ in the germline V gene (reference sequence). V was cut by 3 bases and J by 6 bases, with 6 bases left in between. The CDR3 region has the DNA TGTGCCAGCAGCTTCTACGGCGAGCAGTACTTC. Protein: CASSFYGEQYF.

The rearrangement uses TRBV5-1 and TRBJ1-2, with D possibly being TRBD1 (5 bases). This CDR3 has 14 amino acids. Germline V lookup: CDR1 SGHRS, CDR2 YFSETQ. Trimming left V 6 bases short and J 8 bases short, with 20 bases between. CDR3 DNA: TGCGCCAGCAACTCAGGGACTCCCGGGGAGGGCTACACCTTC. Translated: CASNSGTPGEGYTF.

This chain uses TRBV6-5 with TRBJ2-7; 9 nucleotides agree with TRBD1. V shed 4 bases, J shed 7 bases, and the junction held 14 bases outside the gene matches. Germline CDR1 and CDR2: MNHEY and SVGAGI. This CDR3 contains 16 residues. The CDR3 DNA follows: TGTGCCAGCAGTTCCCTGACAGGGGGTGCCACGGGTGAGCAGTACTTC. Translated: CASSSLTGGATGEQYF.

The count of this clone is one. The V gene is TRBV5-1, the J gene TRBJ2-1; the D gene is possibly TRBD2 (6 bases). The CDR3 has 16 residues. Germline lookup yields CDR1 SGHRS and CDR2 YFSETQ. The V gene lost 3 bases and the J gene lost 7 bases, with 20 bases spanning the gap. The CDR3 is CASSSILGSGGNEQFF. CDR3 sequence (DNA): TGCGCCAGCAGCTCGATTTTAGGTTCCGGGGGTAATGAGCAGTTCTTC. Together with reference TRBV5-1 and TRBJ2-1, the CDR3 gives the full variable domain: KAGVTQTPRYLIKTRGQQVTLSCSPISGHRSVSWYQQTPGQGLQFLFEYFSETQRNKGNFPGRFSGRQFSNSRSEMNVSTLELGDSALYLCASSSILGSGGNEQFFGPGTRLTVL.

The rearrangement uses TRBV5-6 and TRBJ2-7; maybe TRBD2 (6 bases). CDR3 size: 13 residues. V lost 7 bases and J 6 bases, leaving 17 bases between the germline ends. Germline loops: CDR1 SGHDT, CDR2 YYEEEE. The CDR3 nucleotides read TGTGCCAGCCGAGGTAAGGGAGGTGGCGAGCAGTACTTC. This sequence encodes CASRGKGGGEQYF.

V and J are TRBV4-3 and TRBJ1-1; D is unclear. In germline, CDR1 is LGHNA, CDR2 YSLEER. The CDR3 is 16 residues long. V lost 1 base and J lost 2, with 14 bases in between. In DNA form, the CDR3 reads TGCGCCAGCAGCCAAGGAACGCAGGCTCTCAACACTGAAGCTTTCTTT. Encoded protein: CASSQGTQALNTEAFF.

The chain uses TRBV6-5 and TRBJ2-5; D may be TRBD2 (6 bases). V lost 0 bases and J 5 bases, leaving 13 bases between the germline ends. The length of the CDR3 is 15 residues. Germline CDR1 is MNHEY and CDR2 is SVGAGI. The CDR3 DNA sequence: TGTGCCAGCAGTTACTCGGTTTGGGGGAGGGAGACCCAGTACTTC. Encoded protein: CASSYSVWGRETQYF.

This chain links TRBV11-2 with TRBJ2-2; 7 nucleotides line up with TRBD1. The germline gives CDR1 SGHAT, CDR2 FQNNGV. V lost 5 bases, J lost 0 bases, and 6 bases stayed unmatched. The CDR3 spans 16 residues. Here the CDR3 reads CASSPLRGPNTGELFF. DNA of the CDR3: TGTGCCAGCAGCCCCCTGAGGGGGCCGAACACCGGGGAGCTGTTTTTT.

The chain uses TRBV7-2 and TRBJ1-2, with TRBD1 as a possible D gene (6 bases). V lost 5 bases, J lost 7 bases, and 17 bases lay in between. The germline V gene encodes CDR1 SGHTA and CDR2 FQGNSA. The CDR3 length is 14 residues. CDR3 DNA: TGTGCCAGCAGCGCTGACAGGTTCTATGGTGGCTACACCTTC. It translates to CASSADRFYGGYTF.

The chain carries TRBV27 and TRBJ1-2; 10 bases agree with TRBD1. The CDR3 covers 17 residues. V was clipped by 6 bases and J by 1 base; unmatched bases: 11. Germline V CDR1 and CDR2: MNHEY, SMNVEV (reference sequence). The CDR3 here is CASSQTGGGSINYGYTF. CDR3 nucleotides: TGTGCCAGCAGCCAGACAGGGGGCGGTTCCATTAACTATGGCTACACCTTC.

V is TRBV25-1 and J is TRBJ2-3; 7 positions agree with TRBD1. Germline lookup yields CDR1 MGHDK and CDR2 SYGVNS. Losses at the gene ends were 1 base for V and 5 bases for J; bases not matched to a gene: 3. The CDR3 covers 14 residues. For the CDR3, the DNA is TGTGCCAGCAGTGAATCTAGGGGGCGAGATACGCAGTATTTT. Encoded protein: CASSESRGRDTQYF.

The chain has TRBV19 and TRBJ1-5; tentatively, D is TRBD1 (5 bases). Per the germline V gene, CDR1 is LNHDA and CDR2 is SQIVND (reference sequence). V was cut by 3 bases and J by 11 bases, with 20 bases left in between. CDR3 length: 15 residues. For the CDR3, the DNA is TGTGCCAGTAGTATTTTCCCTAGCCCTCGGGGGGCCCAGCATTTT. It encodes CASSIFPSPRGAQHF.

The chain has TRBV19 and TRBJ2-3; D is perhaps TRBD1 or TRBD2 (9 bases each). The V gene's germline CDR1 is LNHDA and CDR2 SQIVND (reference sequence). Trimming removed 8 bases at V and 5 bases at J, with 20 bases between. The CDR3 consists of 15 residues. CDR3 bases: TGTGCCAGTCGGGACAGGGTTAGCGGGAGAGATACGCAGTATTTT. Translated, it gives CASRDRVSGRDTQYF.

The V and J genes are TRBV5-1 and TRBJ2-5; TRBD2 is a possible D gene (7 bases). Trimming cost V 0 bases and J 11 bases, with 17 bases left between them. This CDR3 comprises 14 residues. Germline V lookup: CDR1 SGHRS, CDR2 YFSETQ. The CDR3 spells CASSLAGGPDEQYF. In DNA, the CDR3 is TGCGCCAGCAGCTTGGCCGGGGGGCCCGATGAGCAGTACTTC.

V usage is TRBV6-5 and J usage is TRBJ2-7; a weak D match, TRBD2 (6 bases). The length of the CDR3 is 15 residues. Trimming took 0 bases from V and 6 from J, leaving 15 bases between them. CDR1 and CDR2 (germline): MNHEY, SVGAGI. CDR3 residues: CASSYSGGGAGEQYF. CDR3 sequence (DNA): TGTGCCAGCAGTTACTCGGGAGGTGGGGCGGGCGAGCAGTACTTC.

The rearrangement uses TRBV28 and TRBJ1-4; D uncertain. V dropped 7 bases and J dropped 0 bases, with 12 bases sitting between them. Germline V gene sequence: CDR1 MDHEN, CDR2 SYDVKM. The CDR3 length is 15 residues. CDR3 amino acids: CASKTLGATNEKLFF. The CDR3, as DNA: TGTGCCAGCAAAACCCTCGGGGCAACTAATGAAAAACTGTTTTTT.

This CDR3 reads CASSPPAELWPQYF. In DNA, the CDR3 is TGTGCCAGCAGCCCTCCCGCGGAGTTATGGCCCCAGTACTTC. J is TRBJ2-5 and V is TRBV11-2; D gene ambiguous. CDR1 SGHAT and CDR2 FQNNGV come from the germline V gene. The CDR3 has 14 amino acids. With 5 bases removed from V and 9 bases from J, the gap between germline ends came to 19 bases.

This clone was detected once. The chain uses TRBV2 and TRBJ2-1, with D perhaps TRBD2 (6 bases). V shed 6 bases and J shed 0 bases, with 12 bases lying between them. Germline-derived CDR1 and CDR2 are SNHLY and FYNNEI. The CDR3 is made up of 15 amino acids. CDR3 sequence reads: CASSPLASSYNEQFF. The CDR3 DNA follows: TGTGCCAGCAGCCCACTAGCTAGCTCCTACAATGAGCAGTTCTTC.

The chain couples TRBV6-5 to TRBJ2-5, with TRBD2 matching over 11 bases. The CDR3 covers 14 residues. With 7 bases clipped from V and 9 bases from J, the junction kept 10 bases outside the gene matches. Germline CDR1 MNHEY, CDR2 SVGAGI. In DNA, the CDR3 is TGTGCCAGCAAAACTAGCGGGGGCCCGTTGTCCCAGTACTTC. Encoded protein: CASKTSGGPLSQYF.

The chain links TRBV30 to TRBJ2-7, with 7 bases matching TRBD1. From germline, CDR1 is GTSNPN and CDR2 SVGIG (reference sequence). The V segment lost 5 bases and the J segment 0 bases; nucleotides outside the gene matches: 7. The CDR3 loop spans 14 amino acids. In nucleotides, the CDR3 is TGTGCCTGGGAGGGGACAGACTTCTCCTACGAGCAGTACTTC. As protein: CAWEGTDFSYEQYF.

The CDR3 loop is CASSPGQGLYGYTF. The DNA for the CDR3 is TGTGCCAGCAGCCCGGGACAGGGGCTGTATGGCTACACCTTC. The V call is TRBV7-2, the J call TRBJ1-2; TRBD1 matches 10 bases. The CDR3 is made up of 14 amino acids. Germline loops: CDR1 SGHTA, CDR2 FQGNSA. V was pared by 5 bases and J by 5 bases, with 5 bases of the junction left unmatched.

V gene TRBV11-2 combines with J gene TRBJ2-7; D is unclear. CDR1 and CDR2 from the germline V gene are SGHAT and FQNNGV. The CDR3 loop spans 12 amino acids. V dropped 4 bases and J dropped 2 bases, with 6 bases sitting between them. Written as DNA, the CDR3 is TGTGCCAGCAGCTCAGTTACCTACGAGCAGTACTTC. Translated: CASSSVTYEQYF. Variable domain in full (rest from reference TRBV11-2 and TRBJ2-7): EAGVAQSPRYKIIEKRQSVAFWCNPISGHATLYWYQQILGQGPKLLIQFQNNGVVDDSQLPKDRFSAERLKGVDSTLKIQPAKLEDSAVYLCASSSVTYEQYFGPGTRLTVT.

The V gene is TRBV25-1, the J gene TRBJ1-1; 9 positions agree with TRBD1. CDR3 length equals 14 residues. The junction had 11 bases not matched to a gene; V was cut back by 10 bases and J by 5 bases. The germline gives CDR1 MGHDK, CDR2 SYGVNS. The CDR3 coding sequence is TGTGCCACCCAGGCACAGGGGGCAATAACTGAAGCTTTCTTT. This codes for CATQAQGAITEAFF.

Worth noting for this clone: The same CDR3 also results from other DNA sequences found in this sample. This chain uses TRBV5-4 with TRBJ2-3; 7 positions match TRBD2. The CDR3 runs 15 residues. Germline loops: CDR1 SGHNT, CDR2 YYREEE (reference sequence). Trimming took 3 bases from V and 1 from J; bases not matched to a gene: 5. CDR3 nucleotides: TGTGCCAGCAGCTGGGGAGGGTATCGCACAGATACGCAGTATTTT. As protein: CASSWGGYRTDTQYF.

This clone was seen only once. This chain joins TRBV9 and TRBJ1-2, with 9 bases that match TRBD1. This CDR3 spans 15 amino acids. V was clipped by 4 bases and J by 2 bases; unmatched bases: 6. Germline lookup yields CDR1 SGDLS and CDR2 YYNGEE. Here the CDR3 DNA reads TGTGCCAGCAGCCCACTAGGACAGGGGAACTATGGCTACACCTTC. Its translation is CASSPLGQGNYGYTF. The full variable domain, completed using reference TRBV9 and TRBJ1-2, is DSGVTQTPKHLITATGQRVTLRCSPRSGDLSVYWYQQSLDQGLQFLIQYYNGEERAKGNILERFSAQQFPDLHSELNLSSLELGDSALYFCASSPLGQGNYGYTFGSGTRLTVV.

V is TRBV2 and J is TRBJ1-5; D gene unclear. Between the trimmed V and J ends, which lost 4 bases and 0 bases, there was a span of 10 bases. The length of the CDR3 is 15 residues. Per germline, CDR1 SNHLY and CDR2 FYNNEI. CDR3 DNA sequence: TGTGCCAGCAGTGGCAACAGCTATAGCAATCAGCCCCAGCATTTT. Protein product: CASSGNSYSNQPQHF.